The next 7 T cell receptor beta chains were all read from a single sample in a study of human T cells and chemical hapten exposure. Stated time point: patch test 1, 2 weeks after DPC sensitization. Sample treatment: therapeutic diphenylcyclopropenone sensitization with weekly scalp DPC. Via MiXCR, TCRdb re-called the RACE reads, giving one row per CDR3 protein. The profile shows around 69,000 distinct CDR3 sequences, approximately 9.4% of them singletons. The sample in question was whole blood, obtained in connection with sensitization to the hapten diphenylcyclopropenone (DPC). Receptors were obtained from a woman between 40 and 55 years old with alopecia areata. Some clones in this sample may be carry-over from other donors' samples.

This clonotype was detected ten times or more. The J gene is TRBJ1-2, the V gene TRBV12-3 or TRBV12-4; perhaps TRBD1 as D (5 bases). Trimming pared 5 bases from V and 2 bases from J, leaving 18 bases between. The CDR3 totals 16 residues. The CDR3 reads CASSTDRKGLNYGYTF. The CDR3 nucleotides read TGTGCCAGCAGTACGGACCGAAAGGGGCTAAACTATGGCTACACCTTC.

This clonotype was counted at least ten times. This chain links TRBV11-3 with TRBJ1-1; possible D gene TRBD1, 6 bases. The CDR3 loop spans 15 amino acids. The germline CDR1 and CDR2 sequences are SGHNT and YENEEA. Between the trimmed V and J ends, which lost 3 bases and 0 bases, there was a span of 11 bases. The DNA for the CDR3 is TGTGCCAGCAGCTTCTCCGGGACAATGAACACTGAAGCTTTCTTT. It encodes CASSFSGTMNTEAFF.

In its sample, this clonotype was seen many times. The chain carries TRBV10-3 and TRBJ2-7, with D possibly being TRBD1 (5 bases). The ends were cut back, 8 bases at V and 3 bases at J, with 8 bases in the middle. In germline, CDR1 is ENHRY, CDR2 SYGVKD. The CDR3 consists of 11 residues. In DNA, the CDR3 is TGTGCCATCGGACAAGGCTACGAGCAGTACTTC. Translating gives CAIGQGYEQYF.

V gene TRBV9 combines with J gene TRBJ2-7, with D tentatively TRBD1 (5 bases). The CDR3 consists of 14 residues. Per the germline V gene, CDR1 is SGDLS and CDR2 is YYNGEE. The germline V and J ends were trimmed by 4 bases and 6 bases, with 17 bases remaining between them. CDR3 bases: TGTGCCAGCAGCCTCGTGTGGGGCTCCGGCGAGCAGTACTTC. Protein sequence: CASSLVWGSGEQYF.

This clonotype was found many times. The J gene is TRBJ2-7, the V gene TRBV27; a possible D gene is TRBD1 (6 bases). With 2 bases removed from V and 0 bases from J, the gap between germline ends came to 8 bases. The CDR3 sequence is 14 residues long. Looked up from germline, CDR1 is MNHEY and CDR2 is SMNVEV (reference sequence). The CDR3 region has the DNA TGTGCCAGCAGTTTAAACAGGGACTCCTACGAGCAGTACTTC. Encoded protein: CASSLNRDSYEQYF.

The V gene is TRBV28, the J gene TRBJ1-1, with 9 bases lining up with TRBD1. CDR3 size: 13 residues. V was pared by 6 bases and J by 3 bases, with 2 bases of the junction left unmatched. Germline V gene data show CDR1 as MDHEN and CDR2 as SYDVKM. The CDR3 nucleotides are TGTGCCAGCAGCTGGGACAGGGACACTGAAGCTTTCTTT. Translating gives CASSWDRDTEAFF.

In its sample, this clonotype was seen many times. The rearrangement joins TRBV7-6 to TRBJ2-5, with 10 bases that match TRBD2. The CDR3 has 17 residues. With 5 bases clipped from V and 2 bases from J, the junction kept 11 bases outside the gene matches. Germline CDR1 SGHVS, CDR2 FNYEAQ. Here the CDR3 DNA reads TGTGCCAGCAGCACAGCACGTAGCGGGGGGCCACAAGAGACCCAGTACTTC. This translates into CASSTARSGGPQETQYF.